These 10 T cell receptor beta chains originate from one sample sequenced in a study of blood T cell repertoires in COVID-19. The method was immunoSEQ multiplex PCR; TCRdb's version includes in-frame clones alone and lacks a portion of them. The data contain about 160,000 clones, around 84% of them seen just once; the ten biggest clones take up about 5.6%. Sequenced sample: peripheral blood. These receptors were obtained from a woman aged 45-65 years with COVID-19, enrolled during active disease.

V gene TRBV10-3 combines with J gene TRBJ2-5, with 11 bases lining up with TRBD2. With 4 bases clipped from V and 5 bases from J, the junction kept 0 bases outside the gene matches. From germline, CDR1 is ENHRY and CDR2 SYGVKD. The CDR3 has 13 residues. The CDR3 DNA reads TGTGCCATCAGTGGGACTAGCGGGGAGACCCAGTACTTC. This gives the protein CAISGTSGETQYF.

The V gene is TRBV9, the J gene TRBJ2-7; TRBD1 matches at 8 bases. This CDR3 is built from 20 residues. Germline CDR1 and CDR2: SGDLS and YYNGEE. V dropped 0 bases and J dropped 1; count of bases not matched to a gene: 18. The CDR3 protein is CASSVAEEDRVTIPSYEQYF. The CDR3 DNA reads TGTGCCAGCAGCGTAGCCGAGGAGGACAGGGTCACTATTCCTTCCTACGAGCAGTACTTC.

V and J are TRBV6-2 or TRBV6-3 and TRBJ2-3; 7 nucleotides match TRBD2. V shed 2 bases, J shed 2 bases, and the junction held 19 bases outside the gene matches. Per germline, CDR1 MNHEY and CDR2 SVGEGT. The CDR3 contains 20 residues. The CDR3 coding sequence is TGTGCCAGCAGTTACGACGTCCGGGGGGTTAGGGTTAGCGACACAGATACGCAGTATTTT. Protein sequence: CASSYDVRGVRVSDTDTQYF.

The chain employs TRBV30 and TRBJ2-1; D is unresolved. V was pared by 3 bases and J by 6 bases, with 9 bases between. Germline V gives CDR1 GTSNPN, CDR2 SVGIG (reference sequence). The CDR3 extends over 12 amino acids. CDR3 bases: TGTGCCTGGAGGGCTAGTTTCAATGAGCAGTTCTTC. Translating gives CAWRASFNEQFF. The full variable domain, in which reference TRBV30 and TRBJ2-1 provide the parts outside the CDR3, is SQTIHQWPATLVQPVGSPLSLECTVEGTSNPNLYWYRQAAGRGLQLLFYSVGIGQISSEVPQNLSASRPQDRQFILSSKKLLLSDSGFYLCAWRASFNEQFFGPGTRLTVL.

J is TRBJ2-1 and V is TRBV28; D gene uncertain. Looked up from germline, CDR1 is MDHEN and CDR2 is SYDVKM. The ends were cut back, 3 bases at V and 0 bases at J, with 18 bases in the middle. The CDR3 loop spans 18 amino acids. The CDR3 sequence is CASSFSWSSLSSYNEQFF. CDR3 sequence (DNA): TGTGCCAGCAGTTTTTCTTGGAGTTCCCTCAGCTCCTACAATGAGCAGTTCTTC.

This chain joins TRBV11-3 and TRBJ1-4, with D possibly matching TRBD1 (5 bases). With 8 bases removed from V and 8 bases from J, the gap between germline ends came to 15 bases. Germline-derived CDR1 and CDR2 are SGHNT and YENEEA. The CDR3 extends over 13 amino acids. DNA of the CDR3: TGTGCCAGCGAGGTTCAGGGCTCCGAAAAACTGTTTTTT. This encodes CASEVQGSEKLFF.

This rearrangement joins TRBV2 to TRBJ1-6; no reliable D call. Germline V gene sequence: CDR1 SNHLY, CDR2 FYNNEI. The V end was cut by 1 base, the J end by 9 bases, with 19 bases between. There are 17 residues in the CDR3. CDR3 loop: CASSEGWAQVTSSPLHF. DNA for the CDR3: TGTGCCAGCAGTGAAGGTTGGGCGCAGGTGACTAGTTCACCCCTCCACTTT.

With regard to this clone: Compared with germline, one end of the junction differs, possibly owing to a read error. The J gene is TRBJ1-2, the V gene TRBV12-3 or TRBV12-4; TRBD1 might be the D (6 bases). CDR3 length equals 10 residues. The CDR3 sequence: CASSLGTAFF. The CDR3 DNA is TGTGCCAGCAGTTTAGGGACAGCCTTCTTC.

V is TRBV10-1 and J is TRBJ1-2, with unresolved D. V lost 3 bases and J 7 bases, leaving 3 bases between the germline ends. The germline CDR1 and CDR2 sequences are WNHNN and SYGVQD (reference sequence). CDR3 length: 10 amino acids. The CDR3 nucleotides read TGCGCCAGCAGTGATCGTGGCTACACCTTC. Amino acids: CASSDRGYTF.

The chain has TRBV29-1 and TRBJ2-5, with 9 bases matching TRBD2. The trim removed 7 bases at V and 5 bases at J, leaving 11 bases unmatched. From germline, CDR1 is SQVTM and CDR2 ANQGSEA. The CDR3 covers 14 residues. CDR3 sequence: CSAAGGGASETQYF. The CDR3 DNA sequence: TGCAGCGCAGCCGGCGGGGGGGCTTCTGAGACCCAGTACTTC.